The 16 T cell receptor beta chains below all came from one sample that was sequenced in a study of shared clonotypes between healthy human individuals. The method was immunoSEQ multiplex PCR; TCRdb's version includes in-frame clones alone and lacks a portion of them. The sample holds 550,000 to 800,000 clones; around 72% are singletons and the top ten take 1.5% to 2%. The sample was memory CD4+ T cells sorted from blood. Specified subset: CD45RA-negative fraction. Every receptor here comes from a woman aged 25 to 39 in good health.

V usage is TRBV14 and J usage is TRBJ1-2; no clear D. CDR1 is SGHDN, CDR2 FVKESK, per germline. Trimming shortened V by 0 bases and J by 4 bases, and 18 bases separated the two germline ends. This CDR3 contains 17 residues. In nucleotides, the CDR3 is TGTGCCAGCAGCCAAGATCTAGGGTGGCCAGACCTCTATGGCTACACCTTC. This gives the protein CASSQDLGWPDLYGYTF.

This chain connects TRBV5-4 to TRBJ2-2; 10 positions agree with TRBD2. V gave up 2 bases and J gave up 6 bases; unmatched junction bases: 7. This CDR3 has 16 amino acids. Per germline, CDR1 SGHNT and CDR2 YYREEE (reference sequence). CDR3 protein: CASSFPLAGVSGELFF. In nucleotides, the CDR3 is TGTGCCAGCAGCTTCCCGCTAGCGGGAGTGTCCGGGGAGCTGTTTTTT.

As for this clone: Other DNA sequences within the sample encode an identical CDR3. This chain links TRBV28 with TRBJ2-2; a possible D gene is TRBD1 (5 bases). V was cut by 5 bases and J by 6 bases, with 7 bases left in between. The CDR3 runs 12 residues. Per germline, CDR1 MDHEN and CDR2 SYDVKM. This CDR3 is CASSLRAGELFF. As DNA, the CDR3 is TGTGCCAGCAGTCTCAGGGCCGGGGAGCTGTTTTTT.

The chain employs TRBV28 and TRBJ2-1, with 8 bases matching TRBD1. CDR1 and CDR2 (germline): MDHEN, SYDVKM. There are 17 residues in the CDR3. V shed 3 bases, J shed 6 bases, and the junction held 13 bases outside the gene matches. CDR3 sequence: CASSFYLTGVVSNEQFF. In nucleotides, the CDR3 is TGTGCCAGCAGTTTCTATTTGACAGGGGTCGTTTCCAATGAGCAGTTCTTC.

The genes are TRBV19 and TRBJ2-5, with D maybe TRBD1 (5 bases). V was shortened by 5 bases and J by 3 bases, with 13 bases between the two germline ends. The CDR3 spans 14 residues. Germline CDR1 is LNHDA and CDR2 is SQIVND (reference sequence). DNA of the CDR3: TGTGCCAGTAGTCCCCAGACAGTAAAAGAGACCCAGTACTTC. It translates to CASSPQTVKETQYF.

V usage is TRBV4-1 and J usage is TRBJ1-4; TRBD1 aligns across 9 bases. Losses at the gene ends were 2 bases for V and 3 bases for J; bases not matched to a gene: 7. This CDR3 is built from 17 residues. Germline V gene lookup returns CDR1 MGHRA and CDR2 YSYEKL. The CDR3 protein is CASSQPRDRASNEKLFF. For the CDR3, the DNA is TGCGCCAGCAGCCAACCCCGGGACAGGGCGTCTAATGAAAAACTGTTTTTT.

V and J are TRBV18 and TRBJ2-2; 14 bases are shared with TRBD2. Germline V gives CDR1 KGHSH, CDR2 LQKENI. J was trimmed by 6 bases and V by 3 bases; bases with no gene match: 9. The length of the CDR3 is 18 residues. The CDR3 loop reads CASSPKITGLAGAGELFF. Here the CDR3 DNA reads TGTGCCAGCTCACCGAAGATTACGGGACTAGCGGGAGCCGGGGAGCTGTTTTTT. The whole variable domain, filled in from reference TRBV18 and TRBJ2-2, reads NAGVMQNPRHLVRRRGQEARLRCSPMKGHSHVYWYRQLPEEGLKFMVYLQKENIIDESGMPKERFSAEFPKEGPSILRIQQVVRGDSAAYFCASSPKITGLAGAGELFFGEGSRLTVL.

The CDR3 DNA reads as TGTGCCAGCAGCAAGTGGGGGATCCAAGAGACCCAGTACTTC. This encodes CASSKWGIQETQYF. The chain couples TRBV7-9 to TRBJ2-5; D possibly uses TRBD1 or TRBD2 (5 bases each). The CDR3 has 14 amino acids. Germline CDR1 and CDR2: SEHNR and FQNEAQ (reference sequence). Trimming removed 5 bases from V and 1 base from J, with 11 bases in between. Full variable domain (rest looked up from reference TRBV7-9 and TRBJ2-5): DTGVSQNPRHKITKRGQNVTFRCDPISEHNRLYWYRQTLGQGPEFLTYFQNEAQLEKSRLLSDRFSAERPKGSFSTLEIQRTEQGDSAMYLCASSKWGIQETQYFGPGTRLLVL.

DNA for the CDR3: TGCGCCAGCAGCCAAAAAAATTCACCCCTCCACTTT. It codes for CASSQKNSPLHF. This chain joins TRBV4-1 and TRBJ1-6; D gene uncertain. V shed 2 bases and J shed 7 bases, with 3 bases lying between them. This CDR3 is 12 amino acids long. CDR1 is MGHRA and CDR2 is YSYEKL in the germline V gene.

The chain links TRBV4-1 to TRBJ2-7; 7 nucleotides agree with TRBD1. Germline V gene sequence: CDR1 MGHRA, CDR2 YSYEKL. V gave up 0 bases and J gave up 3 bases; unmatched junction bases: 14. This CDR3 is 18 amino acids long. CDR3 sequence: CASSQEIVQGPLHYEQYF. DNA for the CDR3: TGCGCCAGCAGCCAAGAGATAGTACAGGGGCCCCTTCACTACGAGCAGTACTTC.

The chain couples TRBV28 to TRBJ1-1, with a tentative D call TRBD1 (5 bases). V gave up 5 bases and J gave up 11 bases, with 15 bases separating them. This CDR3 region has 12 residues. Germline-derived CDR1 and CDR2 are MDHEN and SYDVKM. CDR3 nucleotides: TGTGCCAGCAGTCCTCAGGGTCTAGCGGCTTTCTTT. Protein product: CASSPQGLAAFF.

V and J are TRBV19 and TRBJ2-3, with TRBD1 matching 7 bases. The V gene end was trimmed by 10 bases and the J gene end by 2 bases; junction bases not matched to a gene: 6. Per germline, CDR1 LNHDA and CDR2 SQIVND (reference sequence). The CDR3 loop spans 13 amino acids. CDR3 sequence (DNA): TGTGCCACCACGGACAGGTTCACAGATACGCAGTATTTT. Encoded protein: CATTDRFTDTQYF.

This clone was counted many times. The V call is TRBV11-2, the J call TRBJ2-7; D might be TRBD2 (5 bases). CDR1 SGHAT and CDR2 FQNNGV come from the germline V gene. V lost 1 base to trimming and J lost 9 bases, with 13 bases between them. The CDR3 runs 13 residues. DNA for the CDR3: TGTGCCAGCAGCTTAGTGGACGGGGTAGGGCAGTACTTC. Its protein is CASSLVDGVGQYF.

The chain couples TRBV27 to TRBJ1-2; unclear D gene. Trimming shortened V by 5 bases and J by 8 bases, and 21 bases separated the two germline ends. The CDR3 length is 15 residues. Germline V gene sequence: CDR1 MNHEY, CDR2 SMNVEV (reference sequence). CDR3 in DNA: TGTGCCAGCAGTCCGCAGGTTACCTATCGGGTGGGCTACACCTTC. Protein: CASSPQVTYRVGYTF.

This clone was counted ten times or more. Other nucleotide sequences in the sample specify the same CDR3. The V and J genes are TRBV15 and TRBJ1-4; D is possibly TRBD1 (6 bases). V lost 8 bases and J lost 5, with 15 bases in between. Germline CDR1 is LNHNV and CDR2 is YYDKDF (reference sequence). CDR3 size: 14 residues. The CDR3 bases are TGTGCCACCGCCAGGGGTCAGGGCAATGAAAAACTGTTTTTT. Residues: CATARGQGNEKLFF.

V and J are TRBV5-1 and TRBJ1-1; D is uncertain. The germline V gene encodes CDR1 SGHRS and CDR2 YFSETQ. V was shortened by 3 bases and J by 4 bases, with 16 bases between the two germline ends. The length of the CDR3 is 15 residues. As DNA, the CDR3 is TGCGCCAGCAGCTACCTCCCTGGGGTGCCCACTGAAGCTTTCTTT. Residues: CASSYLPGVPTEAFF.